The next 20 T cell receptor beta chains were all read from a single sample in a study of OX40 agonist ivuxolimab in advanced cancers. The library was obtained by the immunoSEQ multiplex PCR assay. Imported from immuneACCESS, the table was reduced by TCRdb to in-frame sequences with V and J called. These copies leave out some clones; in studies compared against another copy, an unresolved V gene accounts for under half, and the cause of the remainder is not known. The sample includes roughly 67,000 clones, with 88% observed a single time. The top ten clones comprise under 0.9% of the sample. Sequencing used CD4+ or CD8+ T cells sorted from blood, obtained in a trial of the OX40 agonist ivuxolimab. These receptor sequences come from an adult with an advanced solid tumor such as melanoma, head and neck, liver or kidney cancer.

CDR3 in DNA: TGTGCCAGCATTGCATCCGGACAGGGCCCTAGGGGATATGGCTACACCTTC. Its protein is CASIASGQGPRGYGYTF. V and J are TRBV28 and TRBJ1-2; TRBD1 aligns across 8 bases. The V gene end was trimmed by 7 bases and the J gene end by 5 bases; junction bases not matched to a gene: 18. Per germline, CDR1 MDHEN and CDR2 SYDVKM. The CDR3 is 17 residues long.

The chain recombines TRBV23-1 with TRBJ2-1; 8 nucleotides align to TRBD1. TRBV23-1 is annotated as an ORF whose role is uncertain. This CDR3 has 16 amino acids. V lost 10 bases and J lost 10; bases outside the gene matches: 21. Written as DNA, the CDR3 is TGCGCCACCACGCGGGCCGGGACAGGCGGGCGTGCGGAGCAGTTCTTC. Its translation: CATTRAGTGGRAEQFF.

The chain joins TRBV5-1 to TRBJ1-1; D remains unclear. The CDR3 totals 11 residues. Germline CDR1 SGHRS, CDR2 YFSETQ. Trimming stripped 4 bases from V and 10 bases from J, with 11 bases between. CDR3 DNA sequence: TGCGCCAGCAGCGCTGACCAAGTAGCTTTCTTT. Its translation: CASSADQVAFF. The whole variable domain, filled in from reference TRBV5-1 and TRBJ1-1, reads KAGVTQTPRYLIKTRGQQVTLSCSPISGHRSVSWYQQTPGQGLQFLFEYFSETQRNKGNFPGRFSGRQFSNSRSEMNVSTLELGDSALYLCASSADQVAFFGQGTRLTVV.

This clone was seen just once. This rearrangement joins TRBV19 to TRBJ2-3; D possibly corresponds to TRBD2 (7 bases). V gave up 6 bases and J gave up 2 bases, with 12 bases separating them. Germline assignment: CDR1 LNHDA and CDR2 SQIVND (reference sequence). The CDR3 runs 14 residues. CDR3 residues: CASSVGGLTDTQYF. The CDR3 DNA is TGTGCCAGTAGCGTCGGGGGGCTCACAGATACGCAGTATTTT.

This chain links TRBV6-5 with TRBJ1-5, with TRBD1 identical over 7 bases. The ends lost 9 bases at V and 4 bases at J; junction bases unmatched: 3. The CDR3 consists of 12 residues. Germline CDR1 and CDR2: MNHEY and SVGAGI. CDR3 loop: CASTTGNQPQHF. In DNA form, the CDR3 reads TGTGCCAGTACGACAGGGAATCAGCCCCAGCATTTT.

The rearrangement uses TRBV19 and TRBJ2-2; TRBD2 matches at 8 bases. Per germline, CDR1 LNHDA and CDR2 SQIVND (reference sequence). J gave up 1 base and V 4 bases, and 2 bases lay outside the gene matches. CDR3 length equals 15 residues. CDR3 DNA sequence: TGTGCCAGTAGTAGTAGCGGGGTGAACACCGGGGAGCTGTTTTTT. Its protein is CASSSSGVNTGELFF.

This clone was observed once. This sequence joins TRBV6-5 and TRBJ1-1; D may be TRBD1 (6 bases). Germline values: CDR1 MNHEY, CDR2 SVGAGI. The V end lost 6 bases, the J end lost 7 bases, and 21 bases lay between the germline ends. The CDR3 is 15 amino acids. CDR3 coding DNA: TGTGCCAGCAGGTCGCGTCTCGGGACAAATAGTGAAGCTTTCTTT. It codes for CASRSRLGTNSEAFF.

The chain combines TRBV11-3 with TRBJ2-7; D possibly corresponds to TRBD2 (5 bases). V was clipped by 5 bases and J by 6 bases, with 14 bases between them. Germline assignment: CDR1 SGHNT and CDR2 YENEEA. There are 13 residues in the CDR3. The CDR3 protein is CASSPDGVREQYF. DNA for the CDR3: TGTGCCAGCAGCCCGGACGGGGTCCGCGAGCAGTACTTC.

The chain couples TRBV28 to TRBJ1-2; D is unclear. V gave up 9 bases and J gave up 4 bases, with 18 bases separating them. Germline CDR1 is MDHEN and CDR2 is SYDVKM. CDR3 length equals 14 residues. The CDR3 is CASHQRPGAYGYTF. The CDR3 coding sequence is TGTGCCAGTCATCAGCGACCCGGAGCCTATGGCTACACCTTC.

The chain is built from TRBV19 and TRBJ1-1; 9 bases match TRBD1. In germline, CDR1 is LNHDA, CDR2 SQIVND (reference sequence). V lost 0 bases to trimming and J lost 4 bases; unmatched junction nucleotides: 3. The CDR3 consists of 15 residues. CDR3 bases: TGTGCCAGTAGTATAGAACCGACAGGGGGCACTGAAGCTTTCTTT. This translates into CASSIEPTGGTEAFF.

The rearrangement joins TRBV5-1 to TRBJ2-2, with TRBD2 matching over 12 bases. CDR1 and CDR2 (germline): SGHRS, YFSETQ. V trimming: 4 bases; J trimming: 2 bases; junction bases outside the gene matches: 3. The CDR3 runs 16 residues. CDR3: CASSGTSGSNTGELFF. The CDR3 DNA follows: TGCGCCAGCAGCGGGACTAGCGGGTCCAACACCGGGGAGCTGTTTTTT. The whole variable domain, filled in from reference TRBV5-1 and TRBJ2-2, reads KAGVTQTPRYLIKTRGQQVTLSCSPISGHRSVSWYQQTPGQGLQFLFEYFSETQRNKGNFPGRFSGRQFSNSRSEMNVSTLELGDSALYLCASSGTSGSNTGELFFGEGSRLTVL.

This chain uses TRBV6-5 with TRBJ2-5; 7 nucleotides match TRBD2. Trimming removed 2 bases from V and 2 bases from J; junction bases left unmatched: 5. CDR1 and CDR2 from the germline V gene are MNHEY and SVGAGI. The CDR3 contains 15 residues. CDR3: CASSYKPGGQETQYF. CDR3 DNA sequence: TGTGCCAGCAGTTACAAACCCGGGGGGCAAGAGACCCAGTACTTC.

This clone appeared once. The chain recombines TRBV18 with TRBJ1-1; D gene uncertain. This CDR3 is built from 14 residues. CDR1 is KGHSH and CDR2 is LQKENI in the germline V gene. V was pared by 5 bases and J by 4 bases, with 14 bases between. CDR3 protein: CASSTRSGVTEAFF. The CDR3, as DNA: TGTGCCAGCTCAACCAGGAGCGGGGTCACTGAAGCTTTCTTT. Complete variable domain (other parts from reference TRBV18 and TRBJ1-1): NAGVMQNPRHLVRRRGQEARLRCSPMKGHSHVYWYRQLPEEGLKFMVYLQKENIIDESGMPKERFSAEFPKEGPSILRIQQVVRGDSAAYFCASSTRSGVTEAFFGQGTRLTVV.

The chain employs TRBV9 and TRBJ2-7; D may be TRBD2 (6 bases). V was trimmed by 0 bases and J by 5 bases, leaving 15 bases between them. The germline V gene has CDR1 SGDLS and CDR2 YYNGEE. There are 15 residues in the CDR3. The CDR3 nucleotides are TGTGCCAGCAGCGTAGGATCACTAGCACGGGACGAGCAGTACTTC. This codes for CASSVGSLARDEQYF.

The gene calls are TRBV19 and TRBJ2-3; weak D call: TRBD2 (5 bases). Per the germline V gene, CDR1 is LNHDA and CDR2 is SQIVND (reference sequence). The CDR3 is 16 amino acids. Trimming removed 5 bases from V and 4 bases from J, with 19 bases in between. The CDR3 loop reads CASSGKGGRLPDTQYF. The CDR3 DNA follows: TGTGCCAGTAGTGGGAAGGGCGGGCGGTTGCCAGATACGCAGTATTTT. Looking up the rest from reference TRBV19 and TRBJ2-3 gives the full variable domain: DGGITQSPKYLFRKEGQNVTLSCEQNLNHDAMYWYRQDPGQGLRLIYYSQIVNDFQKGDIAEGYSVSREKKESFPLTVTSAQKNPTAFYLCASSGKGGRLPDTQYFGPGTRLTVL.

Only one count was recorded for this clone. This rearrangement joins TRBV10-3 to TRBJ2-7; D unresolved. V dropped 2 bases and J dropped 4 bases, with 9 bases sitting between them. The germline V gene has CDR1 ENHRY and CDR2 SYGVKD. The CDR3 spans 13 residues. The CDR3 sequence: CAISEANGYEQYF. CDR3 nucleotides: TGTGCCATCAGTGAGGCGAATGGGTACGAGCAGTACTTC.

CDR3 nucleotide sequence: TGCGCCAGCAGCCAAGAAGGGGTCCTCCAAGAGACCCAGTACTTC. Its protein product is CASSQEGVLQETQYF. The V call is TRBV4-1, the J call TRBJ2-5; D is possibly TRBD1 (5 bases). Germline V gene data show CDR1 as MGHRA and CDR2 as YSYEKL. The V and J ends lost 0 bases and 1 base respectively, with 9 bases between them. This CDR3 has 15 residues.

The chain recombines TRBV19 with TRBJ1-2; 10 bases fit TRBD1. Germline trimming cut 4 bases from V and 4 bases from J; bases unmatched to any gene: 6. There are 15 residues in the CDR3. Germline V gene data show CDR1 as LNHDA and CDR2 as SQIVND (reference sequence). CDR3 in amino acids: CASSRGTGDGYGYTF. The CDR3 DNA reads TGTGCCAGTAGTAGGGGGACAGGGGACGGCTATGGCTACACCTTC.

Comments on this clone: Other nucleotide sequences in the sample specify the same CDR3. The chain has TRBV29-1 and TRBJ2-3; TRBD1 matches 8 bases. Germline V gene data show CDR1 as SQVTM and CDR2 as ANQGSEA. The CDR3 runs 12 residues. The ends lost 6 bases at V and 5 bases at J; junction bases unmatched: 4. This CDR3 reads CSVGQGGDTQYF. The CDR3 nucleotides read TGCAGCGTCGGACAGGGAGGAGATACGCAGTATTTT.

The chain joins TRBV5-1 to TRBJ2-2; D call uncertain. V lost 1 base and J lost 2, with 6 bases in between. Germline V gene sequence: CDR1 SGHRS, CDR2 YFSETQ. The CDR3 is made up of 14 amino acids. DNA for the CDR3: TGCGCCAGCAGCTTGACAGCCAACACCGGGGAGCTGTTTTTT. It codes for CASSLTANTGELFF.